The 29 T cell receptor beta chains in this list originate from one sample, sequenced in a study of T cell repertoires in cytomegalovirus infection. TCRdb processed the reads anew with MiXCR; each CDR3 protein has one entry. The sample records 250,000 to 300,000 distinct CDR3 sequences, approximately 22% being singletons. Their antigens remain unidentified. This specimen was cultured PBMCs, taken from culture after CMV antigen stimulation. All receptors derive from a human donor in good health (CMV status not recorded). Some clones in this sample may be carry-over from other donors' samples.

Ten or more counts support this clonotype. This chain uses TRBV7-2 with TRBJ2-1; no definite D call. This CDR3 comprises 14 residues. CDR1 and CDR2 (germline): SGHTA, FQGNSA. Trimming removed 2 bases at V and 5 bases at J, with 10 bases between. The CDR3 region is CASSLPASHNEQFF. CDR3 DNA sequence: TGTGCCAGCAGCTTACCGGCTAGTCACAATGAGCAGTTCTTC.

This clonotype showed up just a few times. The CDR3 coding sequence is TGCAGTGGACTAGCGGGATCCAATGAGCAGTTCTTC. Translation: CSGLAGSNEQFF. The chain uses TRBV20-1 and TRBJ2-1, with 11 positions matching TRBD2. Germline CDR1 reads DFQATT; CDR2 reads SNEGSKA (reference sequence). This CDR3 has 12 amino acids. Losses at the gene ends were 7 bases for V and 6 bases for J; bases not matched to a gene: 2.

The rearrangement links TRBV27 to TRBJ2-7, with 7 nucleotides matching TRBD1. Trimming cost V 4 bases and J 2 bases; bases outside gene matches: 5. The CDR3 is 14 residues long. CDR1 MNHEY and CDR2 SMNVEV come from the germline V gene (reference sequence). The CDR3 DNA reads TGTGCCAGCAGTTCCTCACAGGGGCCCTACGAGCAGTACTTC. As protein: CASSSSQGPYEQYF.

Many counts were recorded for this clonotype. The rearrangement links TRBV7-2 to TRBJ1-4; D not certain. Germline V CDR1 and CDR2: SGHTA, FQGNSA. The germline V and J ends were trimmed by 5 bases and 2 bases, with 9 bases remaining between them. The CDR3 contains 14 residues. This chain's CDR3 is CASSPAPTNEKLFF. The DNA of the CDR3 is TGTGCCAGCAGCCCAGCACCGACTAATGAAAAACTGTTTTTT.

V gene TRBV19 combines with J gene TRBJ2-5; D unclear. This CDR3 is 12 amino acids long. V gave up 5 bases and J gave up 3 bases, with 7 bases separating them. In germline, CDR1 is LNHDA, CDR2 SQIVND (reference sequence). CDR3 sequence (DNA): TGTGCCAGTAGTGTGAACGAAGAGACCCAGTACTTC. Protein product: CASSVNEETQYF.

CDR3: CASPRARTDLPLRANVLTF. CDR3 bases: TGTGCCAGCCCACGAGCACGGACAGATCTACCTCTCCGGGCCAACGTCCTGACTTTC. V usage is TRBV2 and J usage is TRBJ2-6, with D perhaps matching TRBD1 (6 bases). V was shortened by 8 bases and J by 5 bases, with 28 bases between the two germline ends. The CDR3 covers 19 residues. The germline V gene has CDR1 SNHLY and CDR2 FYNNEI.

V is TRBV5-5 and J is TRBJ2-2; tentative D call: TRBD1 (7 bases). The germline V and J ends were trimmed by 4 bases and 4 bases, with 14 bases remaining between them. CDR3 size: 15 residues. Per germline, CDR1 SGHKS and CDR2 YYEKEE (reference sequence). This chain's CDR3 is CASSGARGVTGELFF. CDR3 DNA sequence: TGTGCCAGCAGCGGAGCCAGGGGGGTCACCGGGGAGCTGTTTTTT.

This clonotype was counted ten times or more. The chain joins TRBV7-9 to TRBJ2-2; weak D call: TRBD1 (6 bases). CDR1 and CDR2 (germline): SEHNR, FQNEAQ (reference sequence). V was shortened by 7 bases and J by 4 bases, with 13 bases between the two germline ends. The CDR3 spans 14 residues. The CDR3 nucleotides read TGTGCCAGCACCTCGGACAGAAGCACCGGGGAGCTGTTTTTT. It translates to CASTSDRSTGELFF.

V is TRBV15 and J is TRBJ1-4; TRBD1 agrees at 12 bases. Germline V gene lookup returns CDR1 LNHNV and CDR2 YYDKDF (reference sequence). The CDR3 is 21 amino acids. The trim removed 0 bases at V and 3 bases at J, leaving 14 bases unmatched. This CDR3 is CATSRETVDGDRGPSNEKLFF. CDR3 nucleotide sequence: TGTGCCACCAGCAGAGAAACGGTCGATGGGGACAGGGGGCCTTCTAATGAAAAACTGTTTTTT.

This clonotype was seen many times. The chain carries TRBV7-2 and TRBJ2-5, with D tentatively TRBD2 (6 bases). The CDR3 has 16 residues. Germline CDR1 is SGHTA and CDR2 is FQGNSA. V was clipped by 0 bases and J by 3 bases, with 14 bases between them. CDR3 loop: CASSLAIAAREETQYF. DNA of the CDR3: TGTGCCAGCAGCTTAGCAATAGCGGCTAGGGAAGAGACCCAGTACTTC.

This clonotype turned up a few times. The rearrangement links TRBV18 to TRBJ2-1; D is possibly TRBD2 (5 bases). This CDR3 has 20 residues. CDR1 is KGHSH and CDR2 is LQKENI in the germline V gene. V was shortened by 1 base and J by 0 bases, with 22 bases between the two germline ends. CDR3 in DNA: TGTGCCAGCTCACCACGAGTTCTAGGTTCACGGGATGTCTCCTACAATGAGCAGTTCTTC. Its protein is CASSPRVLGSRDVSYNEQFF.

This clonotype was detected only a few times. The genes are TRBV19 and TRBJ2-1; D is unclear. CDR1 is LNHDA and CDR2 is SQIVND in the germline V gene (reference sequence). This CDR3 is built from 15 residues. Between the trimmed V and J ends, which lost 1 base and 4 bases, there was a span of 11 bases. The CDR3 DNA follows: TGTGCCAGTAGTATAGGGTCATTTGGGTACAATGAGCAGTTCTTC. Protein: CASSIGSFGYNEQFF.

In nucleotides, the CDR3 is TGTGCCACCAGCAGACTCAGGGAGAGGGGGGAGACCCAGTACTTC. As protein: CATSRLRERGETQYF. The chain joins TRBV15 to TRBJ2-5; possibly TRBD1 for D (6 bases). Trimming took 2 bases from V and 5 from J, leaving 15 bases between them. The CDR3 has 15 residues. The V gene's germline CDR1 is LNHNV and CDR2 YYDKDF (reference sequence).

In its sample, this clonotype was seen a few times. The rearrangement links TRBV12-3 or TRBV12-4 to TRBJ1-2; no definite D call. The length of the CDR3 is 11 residues. The V and J ends lost 9 bases and 8 bases respectively, with 13 bases between them. CDR3 region: CASRNGEGYTF. DNA for the CDR3: TGTGCCAGTAGGAACGGGGAGGGCTACACCTTC.

This clonotype has just one count. Since a much larger clone is just one base distant, this may be a read error. The chain links TRBV7-9 to TRBJ1-5, with 7 bases fitting TRBD1. V lost 5 bases to trimming and J lost 4 bases; unmatched junction nucleotides: 5. This CDR3 has 14 amino acids. CDR1 SEHNR and CDR2 FQNEAQ come from the germline V gene (reference sequence). The DNA of the CDR3 is TGTGCCAGCAGCCGACAGGGTAGGAATCAGCCCCAGCATTTT. Protein: CASSRQGRNQPQHF.

This clonotype came up a few times. The chain recombines TRBV24-1 with TRBJ2-1; TRBD1 aligns across 7 bases. After removal of 4 bases from V and 10 bases from J, the junction contained 6 bases not matched to a gene. The CDR3 sequence is 13 residues long. Germline V lookup: CDR1 KGHDR, CDR2 SFDVKD. CDR3 DNA sequence: TGTGCCACCAGTGACGCCGGGACAGCGGAGCAGTTCTTC. Translation: CATSDAGTAEQFF.

This clonotype was found a few times. The chain joins TRBV27 to TRBJ2-5; D gene ambiguous. Germline V lookup: CDR1 MNHEY, CDR2 SMNVEV (reference sequence). This CDR3 is built from 13 residues. V was cut by 4 bases and J by 4 bases, with 10 bases left in between. For the CDR3, the DNA is TGTGCCAGCAGTTGGAGCGACGGAGAGACCCAGTACTTC. It codes for CASSWSDGETQYF.

The chain is built from TRBV30 and TRBJ1-1; D may be TRBD1 (6 bases). The germline gives CDR1 GTSNPN, CDR2 SVGIG (reference sequence). This CDR3 has 14 amino acids. V was trimmed by 2 bases and J by 1 base, leaving 11 bases between them. The CDR3 DNA follows: TGTGCCTGGAGTCCAACGGACAGGAACACTGAAGCTTTCTTT. It yields the protein CAWSPTDRNTEAFF.

This clonotype appeared a few times. The chain uses TRBV11-2 and TRBJ2-1; no clear D. CDR3 length: 15 residues. Germline V gene data show CDR1 as SGHAT and CDR2 as FQNNGV. Trimming cost V 5 bases and J 3 bases, with 14 bases left between them. In DNA form, the CDR3 reads TGTGCCAGCAGCAACGCCCTCACCCTCTACAATGAGCAGTTCTTC. This encodes CASSNALTLYNEQFF.

The rearrangement links TRBV19 to TRBJ1-2; 8 bases match TRBD1. The germline gives CDR1 LNHDA, CDR2 SQIVND (reference sequence). The ends lost 7 bases at V and 4 bases at J; junction bases unmatched: 14. This CDR3 contains 16 residues. Here the CDR3 DNA reads TGTGCCAGTACCCGCTCGGGGAATGACAGGGGCTATGGCTACACCTTC. Amino acids: CASTRSGNDRGYGYTF. Together with reference TRBV19 and TRBJ1-2, the CDR3 gives the full variable domain: DGGITQSPKYLFRKEGQNVTLSCEQNLNHDAMYWYRQDPGQGLRLIYYSQIVNDFQKGDIAEGYSVSREKKESFPLTVTSAQKNPTAFYLCASTRSGNDRGYGYTFGSGTRLTVV.

This chain joins TRBV13 and TRBJ1-1, with a weak D call TRBD1 (5 bases). CDR1 is PRHDT and CDR2 is FYEKMQ in the germline V gene (reference sequence). The CDR3 loop spans 14 amino acids. Trimming shortened V by 6 bases and J by 7 bases, and 18 bases separated the two germline ends. CDR3 sequence (DNA): TGTGCCAGCAGGAGCGGGGGGAAGGGATTTGAAGCTTTCTTT. This sequence encodes CASRSGGKGFEAFF.

The chain links TRBV18 to TRBJ1-2; 7 bases match TRBD1. Looked up from germline, CDR1 is KGHSH and CDR2 is LQKENI. J lost 6 bases, V lost 3 bases, and 4 bases had no gene match. CDR3 length: 13 residues. Here the CDR3 DNA reads TGTGCCAGCTCACCCGACGGGACAGATGGCTACACCTTC. The encoded protein is CASSPDGTDGYTF.

The chain employs TRBV5-1 and TRBJ2-7; D gene ambiguous. CDR3 length equals 13 residues. Trimming shortened V by 1 base and J by 3 bases, and 8 bases separated the two germline ends. From germline, CDR1 is SGHRS and CDR2 YFSETQ. CDR3 DNA: TGCGCCAGCAGCTTGTTCAGTGGCTACGAGCAGTACGTC. As protein: CASSLFSGYEQYV.

The gene calls are TRBV6-8 and TRBJ2-1, with 16 bases that match TRBD2. CDR3 length equals 17 residues. Trimming took 4 bases from V and 6 from J; bases not matched to a gene: 6. Looked up from germline, CDR1 is MNHGY and CDR2 is SAAAGT. CDR3 amino acids: CASSLGLAGGSSNEQFF. Written as DNA, the CDR3 is TGTGCCAGCAGTTTGGGACTAGCGGGAGGGTCAAGCAATGAGCAGTTCTTC.

As for this clonotype: Being one base from a much bigger clone, this may be a read error. The CDR3 loop reads CASQDPRGETQFF. In DNA form, the CDR3 reads TGTGCCAGCCAAGATCCTAGAGGAGAGACCCAGTTCTTC. The V gene is TRBV7-2, the J gene TRBJ2-5; no reliable D call. The J call could be wrong; TRBJ2-1 is a better fit for the DNA end. The CDR3 loop spans 13 amino acids. CDR1 and CDR2 from the germline V gene are SGHTA and FQGNSA.

This clonotype was counted many times. The rearrangement links TRBV27 to TRBJ1-1, with D possibly TRBD1 on 6 matching bases. CDR3 length: 13 residues. Germline V gene sequence: CDR1 MNHEY, CDR2 SMNVEV (reference sequence). With 2 bases removed from V and 9 bases from J, the gap between germline ends came to 13 bases. The CDR3 DNA reads TGTGCCAGCAGTTTAACAGGGTCCGTCCAAGCTTTCTTT. This encodes CASSLTGSVQAFF.

The chain combines TRBV9 with TRBJ2-1; D may correspond to TRBD1 or TRBD2 (5 bases each). CDR3 length: 15 amino acids. V lost 2 bases and J lost 5, with 14 bases in between. CDR1 and CDR2 from the germline V gene are SGDLS and YYNGEE. The CDR3 loop reads CASSVRDGPNNEQFF. Here the CDR3 DNA reads TGTGCCAGCAGCGTCCGGGACGGCCCAAACAATGAGCAGTTCTTC.

This clonotype was counted a few times. V and J are TRBV7-2 and TRBJ2-5, with TRBD1 as a possible D gene (6 bases). The germline CDR1 and CDR2 sequences are SGHTA and FQGNSA. The CDR3 runs to 13 residues. Between the trimmed V and J ends, which lost 7 bases and 5 bases, there was a span of 14 bases. CDR3 DNA: TGTGCCAGCACCGTAACTAGGGGGGAGACCCAGTACTTC. This codes for CASTVTRGETQYF.

Only a few counts were recorded for this clonotype. This CDR3 reads CAIKEKFSGGTTDTQYF. CDR3 DNA: TGTGCCATCAAAGAGAAATTTAGCGGAGGTACCACAGATACGCAGTATTTT. The chain couples TRBV10-3 to TRBJ2-3; tentatively, D is TRBD2 (6 bases). This CDR3 comprises 17 residues. Germline V lookup: CDR1 ENHRY, CDR2 SYGVKD. The ends were cut back, 7 bases at V and 2 bases at J, with 22 bases in the middle.